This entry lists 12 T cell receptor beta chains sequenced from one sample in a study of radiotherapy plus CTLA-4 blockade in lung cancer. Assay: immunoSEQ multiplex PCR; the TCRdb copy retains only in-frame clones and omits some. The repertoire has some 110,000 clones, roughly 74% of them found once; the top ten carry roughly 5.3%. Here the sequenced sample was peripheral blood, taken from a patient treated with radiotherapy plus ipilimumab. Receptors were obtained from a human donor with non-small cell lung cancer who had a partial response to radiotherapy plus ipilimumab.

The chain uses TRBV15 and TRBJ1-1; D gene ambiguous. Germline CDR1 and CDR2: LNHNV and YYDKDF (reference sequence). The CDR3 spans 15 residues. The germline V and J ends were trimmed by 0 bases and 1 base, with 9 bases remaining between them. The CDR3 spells CATSRDLAANTEAFF. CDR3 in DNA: TGTGCCACCAGCAGAGATTTAGCAGCGAACACTGAAGCTTTCTTT.

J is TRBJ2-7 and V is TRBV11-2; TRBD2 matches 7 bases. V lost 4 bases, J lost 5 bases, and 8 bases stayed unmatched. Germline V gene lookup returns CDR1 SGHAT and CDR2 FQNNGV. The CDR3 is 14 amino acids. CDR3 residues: CASSSAAGTHEQYF. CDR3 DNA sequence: TGTGCCAGCAGCTCGGCAGCGGGAACCCACGAGCAGTACTTC.

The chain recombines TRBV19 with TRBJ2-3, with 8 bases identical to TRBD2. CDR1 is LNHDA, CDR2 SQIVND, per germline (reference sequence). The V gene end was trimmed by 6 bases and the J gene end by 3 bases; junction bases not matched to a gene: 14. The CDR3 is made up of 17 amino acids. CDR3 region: CASRDGDGTSKTDTQYF. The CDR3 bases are TGTGCCAGTAGGGATGGTGATGGGACTAGTAAGACAGATACGCAGTATTTT.

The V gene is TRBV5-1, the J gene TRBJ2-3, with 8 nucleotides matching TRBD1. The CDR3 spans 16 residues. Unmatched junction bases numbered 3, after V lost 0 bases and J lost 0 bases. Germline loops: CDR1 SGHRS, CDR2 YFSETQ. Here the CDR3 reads CASSLGDRGSTDTQYF. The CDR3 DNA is TGCGCCAGCAGCTTGGGTGACAGGGGTAGCACAGATACGCAGTATTTT.

The chain's CDR3 is CASSPLIAGVSANEQFF. The CDR3 DNA is TGTGCCAGCTCACCATTGATAGCGGGAGTGTCGGCGAATGAGCAGTTCTTC. The rearrangement joins TRBV18 to TRBJ2-1, with 9 bases matching TRBD2. CDR1 and CDR2 (germline): KGHSH, LQKENI. The length of the CDR3 is 17 residues. Germline trimming cut 2 bases from V and 7 bases from J; bases unmatched to any gene: 12. The whole variable domain, filled in from reference TRBV18 and TRBJ2-1, reads NAGVMQNPRHLVRRRGQEARLRCSPMKGHSHVYWYRQLPEEGLKFMVYLQKENIIDESGMPKERFSAEFPKEGPSILRIQQVVRGDSAAYFCASSPLIAGVSANEQFFGPGTRLTVL.

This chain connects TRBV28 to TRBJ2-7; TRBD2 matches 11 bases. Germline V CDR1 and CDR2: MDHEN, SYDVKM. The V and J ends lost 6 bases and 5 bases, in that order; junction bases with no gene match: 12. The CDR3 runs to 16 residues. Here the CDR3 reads CASSSFLAGGWDEQYV. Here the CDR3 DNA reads TGTGCCAGCAGCTCCTTTTTAGCGGGAGGGTGGGACGAGCAGTACGTC.

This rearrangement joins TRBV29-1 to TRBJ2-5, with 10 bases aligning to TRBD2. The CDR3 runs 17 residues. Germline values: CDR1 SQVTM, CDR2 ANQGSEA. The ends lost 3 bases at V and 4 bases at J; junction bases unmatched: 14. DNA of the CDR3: TGCAGCGTTGAGGGAGGGGAACTAGCGGGATACACAGAGACCCAGTACTTC. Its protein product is CSVEGGELAGYTETQYF.

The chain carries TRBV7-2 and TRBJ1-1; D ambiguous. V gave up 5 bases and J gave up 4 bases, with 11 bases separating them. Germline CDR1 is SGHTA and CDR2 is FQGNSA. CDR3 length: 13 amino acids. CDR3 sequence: CASSPWAPTEAFF. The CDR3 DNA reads TGTGCCAGCAGCCCTTGGGCCCCCACTGAAGCTTTCTTT.

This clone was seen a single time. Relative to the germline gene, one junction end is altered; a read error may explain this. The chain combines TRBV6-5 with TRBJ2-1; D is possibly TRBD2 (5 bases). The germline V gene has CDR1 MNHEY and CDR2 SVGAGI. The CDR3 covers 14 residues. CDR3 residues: CASSYSGVSKDPLF. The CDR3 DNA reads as TGTGCCAGCAGTTACTCGGGAGTTAGCAAAGATCCGCTCTTC.

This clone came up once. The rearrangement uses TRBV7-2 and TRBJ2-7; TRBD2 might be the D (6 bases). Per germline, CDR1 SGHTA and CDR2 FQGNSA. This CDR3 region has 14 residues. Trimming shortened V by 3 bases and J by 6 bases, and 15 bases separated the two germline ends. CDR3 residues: CASSFSSGLGEQYV. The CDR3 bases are TGTGCCAGCAGCTTTAGTAGCGGCCTCGGCGAGCAGTACGTC.

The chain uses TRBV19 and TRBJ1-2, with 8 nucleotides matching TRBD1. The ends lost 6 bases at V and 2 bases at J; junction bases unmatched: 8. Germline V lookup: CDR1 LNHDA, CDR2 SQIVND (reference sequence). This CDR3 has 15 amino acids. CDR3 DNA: TGTGCCAGTAGAATGAGAACAGGGGGGAACTATGGCTACACCTTC. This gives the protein CASRMRTGGNYGYTF.

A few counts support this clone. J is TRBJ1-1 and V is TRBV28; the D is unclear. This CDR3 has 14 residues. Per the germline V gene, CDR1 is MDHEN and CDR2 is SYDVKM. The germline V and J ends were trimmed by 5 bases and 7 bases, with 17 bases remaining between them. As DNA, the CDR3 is TGTGCCAGCAGTCCGGAAAAGACTAGGCATGAAGCTTTCTTT. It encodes CASSPEKTRHEAFF.